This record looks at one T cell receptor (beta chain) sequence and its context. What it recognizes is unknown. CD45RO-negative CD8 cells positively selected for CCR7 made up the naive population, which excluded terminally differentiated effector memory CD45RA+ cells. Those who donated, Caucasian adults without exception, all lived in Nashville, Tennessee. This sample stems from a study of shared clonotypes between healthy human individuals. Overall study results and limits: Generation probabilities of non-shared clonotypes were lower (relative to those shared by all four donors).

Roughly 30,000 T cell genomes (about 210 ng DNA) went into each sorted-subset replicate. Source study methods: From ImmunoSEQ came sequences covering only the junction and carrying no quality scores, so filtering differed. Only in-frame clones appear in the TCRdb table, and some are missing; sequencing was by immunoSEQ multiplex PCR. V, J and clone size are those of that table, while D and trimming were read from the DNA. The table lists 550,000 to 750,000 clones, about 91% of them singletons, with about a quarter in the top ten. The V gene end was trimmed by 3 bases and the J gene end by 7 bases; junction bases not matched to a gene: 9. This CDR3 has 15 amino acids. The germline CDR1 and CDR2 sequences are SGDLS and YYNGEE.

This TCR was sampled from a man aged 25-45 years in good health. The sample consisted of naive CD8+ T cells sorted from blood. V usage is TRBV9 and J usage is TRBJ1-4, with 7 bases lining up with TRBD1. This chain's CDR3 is CASSGAEGAGEKLFF. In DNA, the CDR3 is TGTGCCAGCAGCGGAGCCGAGGGGGCAGGTGAAAAACTGTTTTTT.